This T cell receptor beta chain was obtained from a study of CD4 T cell repertoires in COVID-19. Produced via immunoSEQ multiplex PCR; TCRdb's table is partial and in-frame only. The sample lists about 75,000 clones, 83% occurring once. Donors had recovered from mild-to-severe COVID-19. No culture step preceded sequencing of the ex vivo isolated memory T cells. The CDR3 contains 15 residues. Trimming took 4 bases from V and 3 from J; bases not matched to a gene: 2. CDR1 SEHNR and CDR2 FQNEAQ come from the germline V gene (reference sequence). Sequencing used CD4+ T cells from peripheral blood, obtained after recovery from COVID-19. The sequence was obtained from a human donor who had COVID-19. J is TRBJ2-3 and V is TRBV7-9, with TRBD2 matching over 12 bases. CDR3 sequence reads: CASSSSGRETDTQYF. The CDR3 nucleotides are TGTGCCAGCAGCTCTAGCGGGAGGGAGACAGATACGCAGTATTTT.